Presented here are 27 T cell receptor beta chains from one specimen sequenced in a study of blood T cell repertoires in COVID-19. The repertoire was sequenced with immunoSEQ multiplex PCR; TCRdb's copy has only in-frame clones and lacks some. The sample holds roughly 180,000 clones, 70% to 90% seen once. Sequencing was performed on peripheral blood. The receptor source for this set is a man aged 55 to 69 who had recovered from COVID-19.

The chain employs TRBV5-8 and TRBJ2-7, with 8 bases aligning to TRBD1. The germline V gene encodes CDR1 SGHTS and CDR2 YDEGEE. The CDR3 spans 15 residues. V was pared by 1 base and J by 7 bases, with 10 bases of the junction left unmatched. CDR3 DNA sequence: TGTGCCAGCAGCTTGAGGCTGCCAGGGGGCAGAGAGCAGTACTTC. It codes for CASSLRLPGGREQYF.

The chain has TRBV29-1 and TRBJ1-1; D is perhaps TRBD1 (5 bases). CDR1 is SQVTM, CDR2 ANQGSEA, per germline. The ends were cut back, 4 bases at V and 1 base at J, with 10 bases in the middle. The CDR3 contains 13 residues. The CDR3 sequence is CSVVQVQNTEAFF. The CDR3 nucleotides are TGCAGCGTTGTACAGGTGCAGAACACTGAAGCTTTCTTT.

The V call is TRBV5-1, the J call TRBJ1-2; D possibly corresponds to TRBD1 (6 bases). Trimming took off 2 bases at V and 3 bases at J, with 14 bases between the two ends. The CDR3 sequence is 15 residues long. Germline-derived CDR1 and CDR2 are SGHRS and YFSETQ. The CDR3 reads CASSLSQGYYYGYTF. The CDR3 nucleotides are TGCGCCAGCAGCTTATCCCAGGGGTACTACTATGGCTACACCTTC.

This clone appeared once. The rearrangement joins TRBV9 to TRBJ2-7; a weak D match, TRBD1 (6 bases). The CDR3 runs to 14 residues. V dropped 2 bases and J dropped 0 bases, with 9 bases sitting between them. CDR1 SGDLS and CDR2 YYNGEE come from the germline V gene. CDR3 sequence: CASSVTGHSYEQYF. DNA of the CDR3: TGTGCCAGCAGCGTCACAGGGCACTCCTACGAGCAGTACTTC.

The V and J genes are TRBV14 and TRBJ1-5; D is undetermined. The CDR3 contains 13 residues. Per the germline V gene, CDR1 is SGHDN and CDR2 is FVKESK. V lost 3 bases and J lost 3, with 6 bases in between. This CDR3 is CASSQGDNQPQHF. The CDR3 DNA follows: TGTGCCAGCAGCCAGGGAGACAATCAGCCCCAGCATTTT.

The V and J genes are TRBV19 and TRBJ1-2, with 9 bases lining up with TRBD1. The CDR3 covers 14 residues. Germline V gene sequence: CDR1 LNHDA, CDR2 SQIVND (reference sequence). The V gene end was trimmed by 5 bases and the J gene end by 7 bases; junction bases not matched to a gene: 8. CDR3 nucleotides: TGTGCCAGTAGTCCTCGGACAGGGGAAGCTGGCTACACCTTC. Its translation is CASSPRTGEAGYTF.

The chain joins TRBV19 to TRBJ2-7, with 8 bases fitting TRBD2. CDR1 is LNHDA, CDR2 SQIVND, per germline (reference sequence). This CDR3 spans 17 amino acids. V shed 0 bases, J shed 2 bases, and the junction held 9 bases outside the gene matches. For the CDR3, the DNA is TGTGCCAGTAGTATAGAGGCGGGAGGCGCCATTACCTACGAGCAGTACTTC. Translated, it gives CASSIEAGGAITYEQYF.

The chain recombines TRBV19 with TRBJ2-5; a possible D gene is TRBD1 (6 bases). CDR3 length: 14 residues. V was shortened by 5 bases and J by 2 bases, with 12 bases between the two germline ends. Germline V gene data show CDR1 as LNHDA and CDR2 as SQIVND (reference sequence). The CDR3 protein is CASSQWTAQETQYF. In nucleotides, the CDR3 is TGTGCCAGTAGTCAGTGGACAGCTCAAGAGACCCAGTACTTC.

The chain's CDR3 is CASSLRQGREEKLFF. The DNA of the CDR3 is TGCGCCAGCAGCTTACGACAGGGGAGAGAGGAAAAACTGTTTTTT. V usage is TRBV5-1 and J usage is TRBJ1-4; 8 nucleotides line up with TRBD1. With V trimmed by 2 bases and J by 8 bases, 8 bases remained unmatched. The V gene's germline CDR1 is SGHRS and CDR2 YFSETQ. The CDR3 contains 15 residues. The full variable domain, rest sourced from reference TRBV5-1 and TRBJ1-4, is KAGVTQTPRYLIKTRGQQVTLSCSPISGHRSVSWYQQTPGQGLQFLFEYFSETQRNKGNFPGRFSGRQFSNSRSEMNVSTLELGDSALYLCASSLRQGREEKLFFGSGTQLSVL.

This rearrangement joins TRBV19 to TRBJ2-7; the D is unclear. Trimming cost V 3 bases and J 2 bases, with 11 bases left between them. The germline CDR1 and CDR2 sequences are LNHDA and SQIVND (reference sequence). CDR3 length equals 14 residues. DNA for the CDR3: TGTGCCAGTAGTATTAACAGAGCTCCCTACGAGCAGTACTTC. The encoded protein is CASSINRAPYEQYF.

The chain couples TRBV7-9 to TRBJ1-4; D is undetermined. Trimming stripped 0 bases from V and 0 bases from J, with 5 bases between. The CDR3 is 15 residues long. Germline CDR1 reads SEHNR; CDR2 reads FQNEAQ (reference sequence). The CDR3 DNA reads as TGTGCCAGCAGCTTAGCGGCTGCAACTAATGAAAAACTGTTTTTT. Its translation: CASSLAAATNEKLFF.

The V call is TRBV29-1, the J call TRBJ2-2; TRBD2 aligns across 10 bases. The V gene end was trimmed by 3 bases and the J gene end by 8 bases; junction bases not matched to a gene: 6. The CDR3 spans 14 residues. Germline values: CDR1 SQVTM, CDR2 ANQGSEA. CDR3 loop: CSVDRSGGSGELFF. The CDR3 DNA reads as TGCAGCGTTGATCGTAGCGGGGGGTCAGGGGAGCTGTTTTTT.

This clone was picked up a small number of times. This rearrangement joins TRBV29-1 to TRBJ1-4, with D perhaps TRBD1 (5 bases). This CDR3 region has 14 residues. From germline, CDR1 is SQVTM and CDR2 ANQGSEA. Trimming removed 6 bases at V and 6 bases at J, with 17 bases between. The CDR3 region has the DNA TGCAGCGTGGCCCAGGGTTTAGGAGATGAAAAACTGTTTTTT. It specifies CSVAQGLGDEKLFF.

This rearrangement joins TRBV5-6 to TRBJ2-6, with 8 bases that match TRBD1. This CDR3 region has 15 residues. In germline, CDR1 is SGHDT, CDR2 YYEEEE. V lost 4 bases to trimming and J lost 0 bases; unmatched junction nucleotides: 0. CDR3 DNA: TGTGCCAGCAGCCAGGGGGCCTCTGGGGCCAACGTCCTGACTTTC. Its protein is CASSQGASGANVLTF.

J is TRBJ1-3 and V is TRBV18; TRBD1 is a possible D gene (5 bases). The CDR3 contains 14 residues. From germline, CDR1 is KGHSH and CDR2 LQKENI. Between the trimmed V and J ends, which lost 1 base and 4 bases, there was a span of 8 bases. The CDR3 sequence: CASSPQGKGNTIYF. DNA of the CDR3: TGTGCCAGCTCACCACAGGGGAAGGGAAACACCATATATTTT.

The V and J genes are TRBV5-4 and TRBJ2-7; the D gene is possibly TRBD1 (6 bases). The CDR3 is 13 residues long. Germline CDR1 SGHNT, CDR2 YYREEE (reference sequence). V was clipped by 4 bases and J by 3 bases, with 11 bases between them. The DNA for the CDR3 is TGTGCCAGCAGCAGGACAGATCACTACGAGCAGTACTTC. Protein sequence: CASSRTDHYEQYF.

V and J are TRBV7-2 and TRBJ1-1; no clear D. The CDR3 sequence is 15 residues long. V dropped 0 bases and J dropped 1 base, with 9 bases sitting between them. From germline, CDR1 is SGHTA and CDR2 FQGNSA. This CDR3 is CASSLAGIPNTEAFF. The CDR3 nucleotides read TGTGCCAGCAGCTTAGCCGGGATCCCGAACACTGAAGCTTTCTTT.

This clone was detected only once. V is TRBV7-9 and J is TRBJ1-1; D remains unclear. The V end lost 7 bases, the J end lost 0 bases, and 9 bases lay between the germline ends. In germline, CDR1 is SEHNR, CDR2 FQNEAQ (reference sequence). The CDR3 length is 13 residues. CDR3 sequence (DNA): TGTGCCAGCATGGAGGTGATGAACACTGAAGCTTTCTTT. The encoded protein is CASMEVMNTEAFF.

This chain uses TRBV7-3 with TRBJ1-1; D is ambiguous. V was trimmed by 4 bases and J by 3 bases, leaving 9 bases between them. Germline assignment: CDR1 SGHTA and CDR2 FQGTGA. CDR3 size: 13 residues. The DNA of the CDR3 is TGTGCCAGCAGCTCGGGGTCTGACACTGAAGCTTTCTTT. Translation gives CASSSGSDTEAFF.

The chain recombines TRBV11-3 with TRBJ2-7, with 8 bases lining up with TRBD1. Germline V gives CDR1 SGHNT, CDR2 YENEEA. This CDR3 is 14 amino acids long. The J segment lost 0 bases and the V segment lost 5 bases, leaving 3 bases of the junction unmatched. For the CDR3, the DNA is TGTGCCAGCAGCCCTACAGGGGGCTCCTACGAGCAGTACTTC. Translating it yields CASSPTGGSYEQYF.

The rearrangement links TRBV29-1 to TRBJ2-3; D may be TRBD2 (6 bases). Germline CDR1 and CDR2: SQVTM and ANQGSEA. V dropped 4 bases and J dropped 2 bases, with 10 bases sitting between them. The CDR3 has 13 amino acids. The CDR3 coding sequence is TGCAGCGTTGTCCGGGACTCCACAGATACGCAGTATTTT. Encoded protein: CSVVRDSTDTQYF.

This CDR3 is CASRSRTGVGNTIYF. The CDR3 region has the DNA TGTGCCAGCAGATCACGGACAGGGGTGGGAAACACCATATATTTT. The rearrangement uses TRBV6-4 and TRBJ1-3; 9 bases agree with TRBD1. Germline V gives CDR1 MRHNA, CDR2 SNTAGT. The CDR3 spans 15 residues. J lost 4 bases, V lost 6 bases, and 7 bases had no gene match.

This rearrangement joins TRBV4-2 to TRBJ2-3; D is undetermined. Deletions cut 1 base from V and 4 bases from J, with 15 bases between. The CDR3 is made up of 16 amino acids. Germline CDR1 and CDR2: LGHNA and YNFKEQ. This CDR3 reads CASSQGVSGPPDTQYF. The CDR3 nucleotides are TGTGCCAGCAGCCAAGGTGTAAGTGGCCCTCCAGATACGCAGTATTTT.

The chain uses TRBV10-3 and TRBJ1-5, with TRBD1 matching over 9 bases. V lost 3 bases, J lost 1 base, and 7 bases stayed unmatched. The CDR3 extends over 17 amino acids. Germline V gene data show CDR1 as ENHRY and CDR2 as SYGVKD. The CDR3 nucleotides are TGTGCCATCAGTGAATGGGGGGACAGGGACAGCAATCAGCCCCAGCATTTT. Its translation: CAISEWGDRDSNQPQHF.

The rearrangement uses TRBV11-2 and TRBJ1-2; D might be TRBD1 (6 bases). This CDR3 is built from 15 residues. Germline V gene lookup returns CDR1 SGHAT and CDR2 FQNNGV. The V and J ends lost 1 base and 3 bases respectively, with 12 bases between them. CDR3 DNA: TGTGCCAGCAGCTTAGTGGCCAGGGGAGACTATGGCTACACCTTC. Encoded protein: CASSLVARGDYGYTF. Full variable domain (rest looked up from reference TRBV11-2 and TRBJ1-2): EAGVAQSPRYKIIEKRQSVAFWCNPISGHATLYWYQQILGQGPKLLIQFQNNGVVDDSQLPKDRFSAERLKGVDSTLKIQPAKLEDSAVYLCASSLVARGDYGYTFGSGTRLTVV.

J is TRBJ1-5 and V is TRBV7-9, with 8 bases matching TRBD1. Germline-derived CDR1 and CDR2 are SEHNR and FQNEAQ (reference sequence). The CDR3 runs to 16 residues. V shed 4 bases, J shed 1 base, and the junction held 6 bases outside the gene matches. The chain's CDR3 is CASSSAGGASNQPQHF. CDR3 nucleotides: TGTGCCAGCAGCTCGGCAGGGGGCGCGAGCAATCAGCCCCAGCATTTT.

The chain has TRBV5-1 and TRBJ1-2; TRBD1 aligns across 7 bases. The ends lost 1 base at V and 5 bases at J; junction bases unmatched: 8. This CDR3 comprises 15 residues. The germline gives CDR1 SGHRS, CDR2 YFSETQ. CDR3: CASSLTGAADYGYTF. The DNA for the CDR3 is TGCGCCAGCAGCTTGACAGGGGCGGCCGATTATGGCTACACCTTC.